This TCR beta chain was documented in a study of cytomegalovirus exposure and HLA in healthy donors. Across the whole study: Membership in the Caucasian-associated ancestry cluster was found for around four fifths of approximately 400 genotyped donors.

PCR used 60 Vbeta primers and 13 Jbeta primers. Method: immunoSEQ multiplex PCR; TCRdb's copy keeps in-frame clones and lacks some. This table has 160,000 or so clones, roughly 80% appearing once. Germline V lookup: CDR1 GTSNPN, CDR2 SVGIG (reference sequence). This CDR3 has 15 residues. Trimming removed 2 bases at V and 4 bases at J, with 17 bases between. The origin of this receptor is a woman aged 25 to 45 in good health and CMV-seronegative. The J gene is TRBJ1-2, the V gene TRBV30; TRBD1 might be the D (5 bases). Input material: PBMCs. The CDR3 loop reads CAWSKRSGHRYGYTF. The CDR3 nucleotides are TGTGCCTGGAGTAAAAGATCAGGACACCGCTATGGCTACACCTTC.